The present TCR beta chain was sequenced within a study of identical twins. For this clonotype: Antigen: not known.

CDR1 DFQATT and CDR2 SNEGSKA come from the germline V gene (reference sequence). The ends lost 5 bases at V and 5 bases at J; junction bases unmatched: 8. This CDR3 contains 14 residues. Whole-study results and caveats: The abundant beta clonotypes from cord blood had fewer insertions, and memory repertoires had none of this.

A single record per CDR3 protein comes from TCRdb applying MiXCR to the 5' RACE reads. The sample has some 500,000 distinct CDR3 sequences, over 11% seen once; the top ten hold approximately 0.98%. These data were also filed under a second study, of yellow fever vaccine responses in identical twins. From that study: Twins reportedly mounted vaccine T cell responses that seemed partly convergent, partly personalized.

The TCR sequence derives from a young woman in good health. The specimen sequenced was CD4+ T cells sorted from blood. The V gene is TRBV20-1, the J gene TRBJ1-2, with 10 bases identical to TRBD1. The CDR3 sequence is CSALPPGQGYGYTF. Here the CDR3 DNA reads TGCAGTGCTCTACCGCCGGGACAGGGGTATGGCTACACCTTC.